This T cell receptor (beta chain) came from a study of T-cell reconstitution after alpha-beta-depleted transplantation in children. Construction of the TCRbeta library involved unique molecular identifiers. One entry per CDR3 protein results from TCRdb running MiXCR on the PCR reads. There are a few hundred thousand distinct CDR3 sequences in the sample; 13% occur only once, and 3.5% to 4.5% lies in the top ten. At least ten counts were recorded for this clonotype. The receptor's source is a human donor who donated a stem cell graft to a child with Fanconi anemia. This material consisted of PBMCs, taken from the stem cell graft.

CDR3 region: CASSSPDRLSYEQYF. CDR3 in DNA: TGTGCCAGCAGCTCCCCGGACAGGCTGTCCTACGAGCAGTACTTC. The chain carries TRBV7-3 and TRBJ2-7; 7 nucleotides match TRBD1. The V and J ends lost 4 bases and 1 base, in that order; junction bases with no gene match: 7. CDR3 length equals 15 residues. CDR1 and CDR2 (germline): SGHTA, FQGTGA. Combining the CDR3 with reference TRBV7-3 and TRBJ2-7 gives the whole variable domain GAGVSQTPSNKVTEKGKYVELRCDPISGHTALYWYRQSLGQGPEFLIYFQGTGAADDSGLPNDRFFAVRPEGSVSTLKIQRTERGDSAVYLCASSSPDRLSYEQYFGPGTRLTVT.